This entry describes one TCR beta chain. Its antigen target is currently unknown. Per-base quality was not reported, and no clone a single base away is much larger than it. Each donor gave one peripheral blood draw, averaging approximately 120 mL, which was collected into heparinised tubes. Using a panel that included CD45RO, CCR7, CD25, CD127, CD95 and CD27, naive, central memory, regulatory and stem cell-like memory CD4+ T cells were sorted on a BD FACSAria II. Purity was above 98% for every sorted population. PBMCs were isolated immediately by Lymphoprep density gradient centrifugation and stained directly without culture. Samples were stained and sorted in pairs, with one healthy donor and one patient per experiment, so that batch effects were minimized. The High Capacity cDNA Reverse Transcription Kit was used to reverse transcribe all of the isolated RNA, meaning that expressed TCRB transcripts were what got sequenced. Deep immunoSEQ sequencing was performed on naive, central memory and regulatory T cell samples, with an average of approximately 4 million total reads per sample. Sorted cells were lysed in RLT buffer, and RNA was extracted using DNase-treated RNeasy Micro or Mini kits according to cell number. Each cell subset was processed on its own to prevent cross-contamination, while patient and healthy donor samples were processed together. Using the immunoSEQ multiplex PCR, TCRB sequences were amplified from cDNA into 87-bp fragments spanning the CDR3 region. Amplicons were sequenced on the Illumina HiSeq platform. Processing in the source paper ran as follows. Synthetic template baselines were used to correct PCR bias computationally, reads within Hamming distance 2 were collapsed together, and singletons that could not be merged were discarded. Reads were aligned to IMGT to assign V, D and J genes, CDR3 length, and insertions or deletions at six rearrangement sites. Clonotype counts were normalized to sorted cell number within each subset before computing true diversity and Gini coefficients with the tcR R package. The overlap coefficient, calculated on TCRB nucleotide sequences, was used to quantify repertoire sharing. In TCRdb, the immuneACCESS table is reduced to in-frame sequences with V and J assigned. These tables do not hold every clone; where another copy was compared, an unresolved V gene accounts for under half, and the others remain unexplained. V, J and clone size are taken as reported in that table, and D and trimming were inferred from the DNA itself. In this sample the table shows about 290,000 clones, about 7.8% of which occur a single time. The ten largest clones take up approximately 1% of the sample.

This sample stems from a study of beta chain features in type 1 diabetes (dated by TCRdb to the late 2010s). About the full investigation: Mean age, gender distribution, total cell number and subset yield were not different between patients and healthy donors. Across all samples, roughly 110,000,000 sorted cells were examined, and cell number per subset correlated strongly with RNA yield. The study compared the TCRB repertoires of sorted circulating CD4+ T cell subsets in recently diagnosed type 1 diabetes patients with those in matched healthy donors. Whereas all 30 or so donors provided naive and central memory subsets, regulatory and stem cell-like memory subsets were isolated from just 8 patients and about 8 healthy donors.

What the study reported, not specific to this receptor: Type 1 diabetes patients showed a moderate but significant shortening of TCRB CDR3 length in all four CD4+ subsets. Only small numbers of individuals were included in the HLA sub-analyses, which left unresolved whether HLA type had any influence on TCRB rearrangement. PCR might favor shorter templates, but patient and control samples were amplified and corrected together, so any skew would affect both groups equally. The naive, central memory and regulatory TCRB repertoires appeared to resemble one another more closely among patients than among healthy donors. Fewer insertions and more nucleotide deletions at VDJ recombination sites were observed in patients with type 1 diabetes, implying thymic rearrangement abnormalities. Because cDNA rather than genomic DNA was sequenced, highly expressing activated cells could have been over-represented, although no difference in activation and CD3 levels was found between groups.

The CDR3, from cysteine to phenylalanine, totals 14 residues. CDR3 DNA is the only sequence kept; it has 42 bases, read in frame from the first base. The V end loses 7 bases and the J end loses 3 bases, and a stretch of 15 bases separates them. Based on the germline V gene (reference sequence), the CDR1 and CDR2 sequences are LNHDA and SQIVND. The sequenced material came from central memory CD4+ T cells from blood. The sequence joins TRBV19 to TRBJ1-2; a tentative D call is TRBD1 (6 bases match). The sequence was collected from a woman aged 18-30 years in good health. The DNA is as follows: TGTGCCAGTAATCACAGGGCGGGAGACTATGGCTACACCTTC. This encodes CASNHRAGDYGYTF.